The present TCR beta chain was sequenced within a study of human CD8 memory T cell subsets. Study-wide results and caveats: Stem-like memory and precursor exhausted T cell repertoires had very little in common with each other.

Comments on this clonotype: Its antigen is currently unknown.

UMI-labeled 5' RACE yielded the TCR beta libraries. TCRdb re-called the 5' RACE reads; every CDR3 protein appears as one record, without DNA. Here the sample table reports 6,000 to 8,500 distinct CDR3 sequences. The CDR3 totals 15 residues. Germline CDR1 reads MNHNY; CDR2 reads SVGAGI (reference sequence). The identity of TPEX cells was that of CCR7+ PD-1+ TIGIT+ early memory CD8+ T cells with exhausted-like traits. Specimen: CD8+ T cells from PBMCs. This receptor was identified in a human donor in good health. The chain is built from TRBV6-6 and TRBJ1-5. The CDR3 protein is CASSWAGFGNQPQHF.